The rows below give T cell receptor beta chains drawn from one sample of a study of beta chain features in type 1 diabetes. Produced via immunoSEQ multiplex PCR; TCRdb's table is partial and in-frame only. The table includes approximately 120,000 clones, almost 40% detected once. Sequencing used stem cell memory CD4+ T cells from blood. These receptors were collected from a woman aged 18-35 years in good health. The conserved cysteine and the conserved F or W are not part of the CDR3 here.

cdr3_length j_call v_call cdr3_aa
11 TRBJ2-1 TRBV6-6 ATLDSLYNEQF
14 TRBJ2-5 TRBV4-3 ASSLTNQGAGETQY
10 TRBJ1-2 TRBV2 ASRGQEYGYT
15 TRBJ2-6 TRBV11-2 ASSYGHVISGANVLT
14 NA TRBV5-1 ASSGGTSGSPYEQY
11 TRBJ1-2 TRBV29-1 STRNRGSYGYT
9 NA TRBV7-2 ASSLIYEQY
12 TRBJ2-3 TRBV28 ASRRTGGPDTQY
12 TRBJ2-3 TRBV11-1 ASSPRTGASTQY
16 TRBJ2-7 TRBV29-1 SVPRDRGNGTTPYEQY
13 TRBJ2-7 TRBV27 ASSFARTGAYEQY
14 TRBJ2-5 TRBV11-2 ASSLALWGGKETQY